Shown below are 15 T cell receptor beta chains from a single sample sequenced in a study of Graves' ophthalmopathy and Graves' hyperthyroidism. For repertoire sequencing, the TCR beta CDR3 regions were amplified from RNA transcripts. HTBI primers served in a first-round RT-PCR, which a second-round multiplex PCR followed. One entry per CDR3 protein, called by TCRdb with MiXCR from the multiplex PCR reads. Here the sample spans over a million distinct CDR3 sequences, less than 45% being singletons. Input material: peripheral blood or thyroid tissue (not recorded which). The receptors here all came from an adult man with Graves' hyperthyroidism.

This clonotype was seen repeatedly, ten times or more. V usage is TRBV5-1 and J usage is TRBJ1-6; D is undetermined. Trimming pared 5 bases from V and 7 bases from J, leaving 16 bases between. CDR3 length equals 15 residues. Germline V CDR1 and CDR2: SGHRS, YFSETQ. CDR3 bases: TGCGCCAGCAGTTGGATCGGAGAGGAGAATTCACCCCTCCACTTT. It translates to CASSWIGEENSPLHF. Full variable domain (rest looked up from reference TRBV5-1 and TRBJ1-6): KAGVTQTPRYLIKTRGQQVTLSCSPISGHRSVSWYQQTPGQGLQFLFEYFSETQRNKGNFPGRFSGRQFSNSRSEMNVSTLELGDSALYLCASSWIGEENSPLHFGNGTRLTVT.

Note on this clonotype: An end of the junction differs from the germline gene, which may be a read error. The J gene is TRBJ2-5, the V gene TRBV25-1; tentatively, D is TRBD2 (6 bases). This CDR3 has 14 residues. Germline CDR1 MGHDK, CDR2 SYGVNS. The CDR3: CASLREDWQETQYF. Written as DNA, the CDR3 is TGTGCCAGCTTGAGGGAGGACTGGCAAGAAACCCAGTACTTC.

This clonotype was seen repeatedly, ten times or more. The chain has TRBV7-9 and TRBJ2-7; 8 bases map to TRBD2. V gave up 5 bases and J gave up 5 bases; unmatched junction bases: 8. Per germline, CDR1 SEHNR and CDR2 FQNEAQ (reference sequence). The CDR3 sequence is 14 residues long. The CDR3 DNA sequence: TGTGCCAGCAGCCCTGGGACTAGGTGGGACGAGCAGTACTTC. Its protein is CASSPGTRWDEQYF.

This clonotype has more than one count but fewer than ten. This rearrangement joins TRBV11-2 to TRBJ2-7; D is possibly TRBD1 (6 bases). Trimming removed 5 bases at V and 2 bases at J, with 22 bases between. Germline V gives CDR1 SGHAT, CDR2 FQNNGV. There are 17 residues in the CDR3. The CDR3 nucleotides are TGTGCCAGCAGCACGACAGGAGGACCGGGGCATCCCTACGAGCAGTACTTC. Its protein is CASSTTGGPGHPYEQYF.

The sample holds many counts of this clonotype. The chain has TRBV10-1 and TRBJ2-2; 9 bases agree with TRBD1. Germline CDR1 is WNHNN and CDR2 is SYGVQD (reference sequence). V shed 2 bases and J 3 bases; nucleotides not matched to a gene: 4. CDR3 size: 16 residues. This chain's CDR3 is CASSEGQGRDTGELFF. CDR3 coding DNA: TGCGCCAGCAGTGAGGGACAGGGGAGAGACACCGGGGAGCTGTTTTTT.

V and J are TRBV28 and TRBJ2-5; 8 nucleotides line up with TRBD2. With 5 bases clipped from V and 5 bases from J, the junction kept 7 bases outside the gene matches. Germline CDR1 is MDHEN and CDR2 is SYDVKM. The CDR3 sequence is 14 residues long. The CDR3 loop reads CASSPTGLAETQYF. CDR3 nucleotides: TGTGCCAGCAGTCCAACCGGACTAGCCGAGACCCAGTACTTC. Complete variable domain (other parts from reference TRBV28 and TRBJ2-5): DVKVTQSSRYLVKRTGEKVFLECVQDMDHENMFWYRQDPGLGLRLIYFSYDVKMKEKGDIPEGYSVSREKKERFSLILESASTNQTSMYLCASSPTGLAETQYFGPGTRLLVL.

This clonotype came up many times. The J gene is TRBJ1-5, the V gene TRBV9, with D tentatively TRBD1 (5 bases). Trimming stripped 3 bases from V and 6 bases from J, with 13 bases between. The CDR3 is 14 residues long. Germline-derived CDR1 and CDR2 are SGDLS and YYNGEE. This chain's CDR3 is CASSERGQGQPQHF. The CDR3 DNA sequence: TGTGCCAGCAGCGAAAGAGGGCAGGGTCAGCCCCAGCATTTT.

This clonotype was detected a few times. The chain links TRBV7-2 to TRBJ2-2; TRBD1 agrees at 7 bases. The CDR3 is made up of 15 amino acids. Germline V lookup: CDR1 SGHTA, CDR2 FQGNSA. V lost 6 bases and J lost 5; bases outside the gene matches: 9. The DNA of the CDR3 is TGTGCCAGCAGTTCCGAGGGGGCTAGTACCGGGGAGCTGTTTTTT. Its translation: CASSSEGASTGELFF.

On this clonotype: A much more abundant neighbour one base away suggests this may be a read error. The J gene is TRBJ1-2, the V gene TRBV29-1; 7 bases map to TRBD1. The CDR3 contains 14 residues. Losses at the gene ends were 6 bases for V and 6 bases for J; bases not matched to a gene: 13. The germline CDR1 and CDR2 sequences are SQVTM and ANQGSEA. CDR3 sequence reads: CSVQKTGMVHGYTF. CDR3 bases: TGCAGCGTCCAAAAGACAGGGATGGTCCATGGCTACACCTTC. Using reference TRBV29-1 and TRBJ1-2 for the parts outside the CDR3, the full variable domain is SAVISQKPSRDICQRGTSLTIQCQVDSQVTMMFWYRQQPGQSLTLIATANQGSEATYESGFVIDKFPISRPNLTFSTLTVSNMSPEDSSIYLCSVQKTGMVHGYTFGSGTRLTVV.

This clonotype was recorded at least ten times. DNA of the CDR3: TGTGCCAGCAGTGCCGGCAGTGTGTCCTATGGCTACACCTTC. It translates to CASSAGSVSYGYTF. The chain recombines TRBV12-3 or TRBV12-4 with TRBJ1-2; D gene unclear. The CDR3 is 14 amino acids. V was trimmed by 5 bases and J by 4 bases, leaving 14 bases between them.

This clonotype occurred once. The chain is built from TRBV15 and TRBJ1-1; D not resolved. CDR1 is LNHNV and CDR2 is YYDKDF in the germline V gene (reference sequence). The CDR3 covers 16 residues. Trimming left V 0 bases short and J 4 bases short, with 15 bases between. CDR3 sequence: CATSRDPQEVSTEAFF. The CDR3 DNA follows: TGTGCCACCAGCAGAGATCCCCAGGAGGTGAGCACTGAAGCTTTCTTT.

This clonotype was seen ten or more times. The DNA for the CDR3 is TGCGCCAGCAGCACCGACAGGGTCCGGAGAGAGCAGTACTTC. Residues: CASSTDRVRREQYF. This chain joins TRBV5-1 and TRBJ2-7, with 7 bases lining up with TRBD1. The V and J ends lost 4 bases and 7 bases, in that order; junction bases with no gene match: 11. CDR3 length equals 14 residues. Germline CDR1 reads SGHRS; CDR2 reads YFSETQ.

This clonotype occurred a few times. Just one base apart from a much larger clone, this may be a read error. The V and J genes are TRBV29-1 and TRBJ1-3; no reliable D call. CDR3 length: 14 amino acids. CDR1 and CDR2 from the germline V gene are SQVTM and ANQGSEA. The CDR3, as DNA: TGCAGCGTCGCCCCCGGGTGGGGAGGAAGCACCATATATTTT. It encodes CSVAPGWGGSTIYF.

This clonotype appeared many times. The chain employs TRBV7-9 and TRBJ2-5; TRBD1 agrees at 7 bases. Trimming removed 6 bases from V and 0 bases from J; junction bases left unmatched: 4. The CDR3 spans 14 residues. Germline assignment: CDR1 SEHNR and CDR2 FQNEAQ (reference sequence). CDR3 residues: CASRQQGNQETQYF. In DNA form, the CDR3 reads TGTGCCAGCAGACAACAGGGGAACCAAGAGACCCAGTACTTC. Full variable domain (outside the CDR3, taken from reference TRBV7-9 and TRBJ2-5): DTGVSQNPRHKITKRGQNVTFRCDPISEHNRLYWYRQTLGQGPEFLTYFQNEAQLEKSRLLSDRFSAERPKGSFSTLEIQRTEQGDSAMYLCASRQQGNQETQYFGPGTRLLVL.

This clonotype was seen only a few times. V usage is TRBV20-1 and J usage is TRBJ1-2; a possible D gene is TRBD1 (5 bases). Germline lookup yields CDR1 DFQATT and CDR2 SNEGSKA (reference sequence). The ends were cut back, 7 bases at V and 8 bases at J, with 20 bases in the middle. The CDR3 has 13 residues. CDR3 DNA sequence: TGCAGTGGGCGGGACTCCGGCACCTGGGGCTACACCTTC. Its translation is CSGRDSGTWGYTF.